The 22 T cell receptor beta chains below were found in one sample sequenced in a study of response to subunit inactivated influenza vaccine. TCRdb re-called the RT-PCR reads through MiXCR, storing one row per CDR3 protein. The sample carries about 780,000 distinct CDR3 sequences, around 20% recorded once. The source material was PBMCs from blood, sampled 5 days after vaccination. These receptors were obtained from a man aged 50-59 years who received an inactivated influenza vaccine.

Only a few counts were recorded for this clonotype. The gene calls are TRBV7-9 and TRBJ2-3; weak D call: TRBD1 (7 bases). V shed 5 bases and J shed 0 bases, with 18 bases lying between them. Germline assignment: CDR1 SEHNR and CDR2 FQNEAQ (reference sequence). The CDR3 has 17 amino acids. CDR3 region: CASSHRPGGRSTDTQYF. CDR3 bases: TGTGCCAGCAGCCACCGTCCAGGGGGGAGAAGCACAGATACGCAGTATTTT.

This clonotype has only a few counts. The chain recombines TRBV7-9 with TRBJ2-3, with D unresolved. The germline gives CDR1 SEHNR, CDR2 FQNEAQ (reference sequence). This CDR3 has 13 amino acids. The ends were cut back, 10 bases at V and 2 bases at J, with 13 bases in the middle. The CDR3 nucleotides are TGTGCCACCCAGAGGAGTTCCACAGATACGCAGTATTTT. This gives the protein CATQRSSTDTQYF.

This chain's CDR3 is CASSQDGGTVNEKLFF. The CDR3 coding sequence is TGCGCCAGCAGCCAAGATGGGGGGACAGTTAATGAAAAACTGTTTTTT. This chain connects TRBV4-3 to TRBJ1-4, with TRBD1 matching 7 bases. This CDR3 region has 16 residues. Germline trimming cut 0 bases from V and 4 bases from J; bases unmatched to any gene: 5. CDR1 LGHNA and CDR2 YSLEER come from the germline V gene.

V is TRBV5-1 and J is TRBJ2-1; the D gene could be TRBD1 or TRBD2 (6 bases each). The CDR3 runs 16 residues. Germline V lookup: CDR1 SGHRS, CDR2 YFSETQ. Trimming left V 4 bases short and J 9 bases short, with 23 bases between. In DNA form, the CDR3 reads TGCGCCAGCAGCCCCAACCCACAGGGAGGAGGGAGTGAGCAGTTCTTC. Residues: CASSPNPQGGGSEQFF.

This clonotype has only a few counts. J is TRBJ2-7 and V is TRBV27; 9 bases match TRBD2. Trimming at V came to 5 bases and at J to 5 bases, leaving 10 bases not matched to a gene. Germline values: CDR1 MNHEY, CDR2 SMNVEV (reference sequence). The CDR3 has 15 residues. Here the CDR3 reads CASSIYSGSVDEQYF. CDR3 DNA: TGTGCCAGCAGTATCTATAGCGGGAGCGTGGACGAGCAGTACTTC.

This clonotype was seen a few times. CDR3 sequence (DNA): TGTGCCACCAGTGATCATCCCCGACTAGCAGACCTAGGAGGAGAGACCCAGTACTTC. As protein: CATSDHPRLADLGGETQYF. The V call is TRBV24-1, the J call TRBJ2-5; TRBD2 matches 7 bases. V shed 3 bases, J shed 4 bases, and the junction held 19 bases outside the gene matches. CDR1 is KGHDR and CDR2 is SFDVKD in the germline V gene. The CDR3 is 19 residues long.

This chain uses TRBV11-2 with TRBJ2-3; D remains unclear. V lost 2 bases to trimming and J lost 1 base, with 13 bases between them. This CDR3 contains 16 residues. The germline gives CDR1 SGHAT, CDR2 FQNNGV. CDR3: CASSLLLTGGTDTQYF. For the CDR3, the DNA is TGTGCCAGCAGCTTACTCCTAACGGGCGGCACAGATACGCAGTATTTT.

This clonotype was observed a handful of times. V usage is TRBV3-1 and J usage is TRBJ2-1; D might be TRBD2 (5 bases). The germline gives CDR1 LGHDT, CDR2 YNNKEL (reference sequence). Trimming removed 3 bases at V and 3 bases at J, with 12 bases between. This CDR3 has 15 residues. The CDR3 sequence is CASSHTHGVYNEQFF. DNA for the CDR3: TGTGCCAGCAGCCATACCCACGGGGTCTACAATGAGCAGTTCTTC.

The J gene is TRBJ2-5, the V gene TRBV7-2; TRBD2 matches 7 bases. The CDR3 totals 14 residues. V shed 9 bases, J shed 5 bases, and the junction held 12 bases outside the gene matches. The germline CDR1 and CDR2 sequences are SGHTA and FQGNSA. CDR3 in DNA: TGTGCCAGTCGAAGGGCGGGAGTCGGGGAGACCCAGTACTTC. Translating it yields CASRRAGVGETQYF.

This clonotype has more than one count but fewer than ten. The chain is built from TRBV5-1 and TRBJ2-7; 7 bases map to TRBD1. Trimming took 4 bases from V and 5 from J; bases not matched to a gene: 27. Per the germline V gene, CDR1 is SGHRS and CDR2 is YFSETQ. The CDR3 totals 20 residues. In DNA, the CDR3 is TGCGCCAGCAGCCCACCCAGTTTGGGCTTAGCAGGGGGAGTAGTCCACGAGCAGTACTTC. Translating it yields CASSPPSLGLAGGVVHEQYF.

This chain links TRBV28 with TRBJ2-2; D tentatively reads TRBD1 or TRBD2 (5 bases each). Germline CDR1 and CDR2: MDHEN and SYDVKM. Trimming shortened V by 1 base and J by 2 bases, and 8 bases separated the two germline ends. The CDR3 has 15 amino acids. CDR3 sequence (DNA): TGTGCCAGCAGTTTATCCAGGGACAACACCGGGGAGCTGTTTTTT. Encoded protein: CASSLSRDNTGELFF.

The chain combines TRBV12-3 or TRBV12-4 with TRBJ2-7; tentative D call: TRBD2 (7 bases). V dropped 4 bases and J dropped 3 bases, with 13 bases sitting between them. The CDR3 consists of 14 residues. The CDR3 DNA reads TGTGCCAGCAGTTCGAAGGGGGGGGACTACGAGCAGTACTTC. Protein sequence: CASSSKGGDYEQYF.

The chain has TRBV10-3 and TRBJ2-7; 12 positions match TRBD1. This CDR3 region has 16 residues. The germline V gene encodes CDR1 ENHRY and CDR2 SYGVKD. The V gene end was trimmed by 1 base and the J gene end by 6 bases; junction bases not matched to a gene: 7. The DNA of the CDR3 is TGTGCCATCAGTGAGTTACCCGGGACAGGGGGCTCCGAGCAGTACTTC. This translates into CAISELPGTGGSEQYF.

In this sample, this clonotype turned up a few times. The chain employs TRBV11-2 and TRBJ2-7, with D uncertain. The CDR3 length is 13 residues. Germline lookup yields CDR1 SGHAT and CDR2 FQNNGV. V lost 0 bases and J 7 bases, leaving 10 bases between the germline ends. In DNA, the CDR3 is TGTGCCAGCAGCTTAGAACCTCTCGGGGAGCAGTACTTC. This sequence encodes CASSLEPLGEQYF.

J is TRBJ2-3 and V is TRBV20-1; 10 bases agree with TRBD2. The J segment lost 1 base and the V segment lost 2 bases, leaving 6 bases of the junction unmatched. CDR3 length equals 16 residues. Germline V gene sequence: CDR1 DFQATT, CDR2 SNEGSKA (reference sequence). The CDR3 region is CSARPLAGGGTDTQYF. In DNA form, the CDR3 reads TGCAGTGCTAGACCCTTAGCGGGAGGTGGCACAGATACGCAGTATTTT.

The chain joins TRBV20-1 to TRBJ2-2; D uncertain. The length of the CDR3 is 12 residues. The germline V gene has CDR1 DFQATT and CDR2 SNEGSKA (reference sequence). V was pared by 6 bases and J by 5 bases, with 10 bases between. This CDR3 reads CSAPVQTGELFF. DNA for the CDR3: TGCAGTGCCCCCGTTCAGACCGGGGAGCTGTTTTTT.

The chain employs TRBV9 and TRBJ2-3; 14 bases are a match to TRBD2. V gave up 3 bases and J gave up 5 bases; unmatched junction bases: 2. This CDR3 is 15 amino acids long. CDR1 is SGDLS, CDR2 YYNGEE, per germline. The CDR3 sequence is CASSEGLAGVDTQYF. The CDR3 nucleotides are TGTGCCAGCAGCGAGGGACTAGCGGGAGTAGATACGCAGTATTTT.

This clonotype was seen a handful of times. The chain combines TRBV5-1 with TRBJ1-4; 7 bases match TRBD1. Germline CDR1 and CDR2: SGHRS and YFSETQ. The CDR3 totals 14 residues. J gave up 7 bases and V 4 bases, and 7 bases lay outside the gene matches. CDR3 sequence (DNA): TGCGCCAGCAGCCCACAGGGGTTTGGTGAAAAACTGTTTTTT. This encodes CASSPQGFGEKLFF.

This clonotype was seen ten or more times. V and J are TRBV6-1 and TRBJ1-5, with D hard to call. Germline lookup yields CDR1 MNHNS and CDR2 SASEGT. Trimming took 11 bases from V and 4 from J, leaving 15 bases between them. This CDR3 is built from 13 residues. As DNA, the CDR3 is TGTGCCGGTAGTCTAGAAGGTAATCAGCCCCAGCATTTT. It encodes CAGSLEGNQPQHF.

On this clonotype: At one of its ends the junction is not consistent with the germline gene, which may arise from a read error. The chain links TRBV3-1 to TRBJ2-7, with TRBD1 matching over 9 bases. In germline, CDR1 is LGHDT, CDR2 YNNKEL (reference sequence). The CDR3 sequence is 15 residues long. CDR3 DNA sequence: TGTGCCTGCAGCCGGGCCGGGACAGGGATCTACGAGCAGTACTTC. Protein product: CACSRAGTGIYEQYF.

The chain joins TRBV7-2 to TRBJ1-2, with a weak D call TRBD1 (5 bases). V was trimmed by 5 bases and J by 5 bases, leaving 18 bases between them. The CDR3 has 15 amino acids. Germline lookup yields CDR1 SGHTA and CDR2 FQGNSA. This CDR3 reads CASSPMRGAAYGYTF. CDR3 in DNA: TGTGCCAGCAGCCCCATGAGGGGTGCGGCTTATGGCTACACCTTC.

V usage is TRBV5-6 and J usage is TRBJ2-5; TRBD2 matches 14 bases. The V gene's germline CDR1 is SGHDT and CDR2 YYEEEE. V dropped 4 bases and J dropped 5; count of bases not matched to a gene: 7. This CDR3 comprises 16 residues. CDR3 sequence reads: CASSRGLAGVKETQYF. The CDR3 region has the DNA TGTGCCAGCAGCCGGGGACTAGCGGGGGTTAAGGAGACCCAGTACTTC.